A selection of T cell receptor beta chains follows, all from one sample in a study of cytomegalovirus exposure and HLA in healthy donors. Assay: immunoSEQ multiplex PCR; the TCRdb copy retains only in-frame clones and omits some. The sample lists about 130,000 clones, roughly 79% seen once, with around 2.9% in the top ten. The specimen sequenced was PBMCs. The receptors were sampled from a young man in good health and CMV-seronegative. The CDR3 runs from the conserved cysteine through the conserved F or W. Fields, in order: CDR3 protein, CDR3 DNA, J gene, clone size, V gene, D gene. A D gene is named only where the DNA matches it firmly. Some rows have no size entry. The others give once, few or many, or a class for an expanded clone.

CDR3 protein: CASSTGGSSYEQYF; CDR3 DNA: TGTGCCAGCAGTACAGGGGGCAGTTCCTACGAGCAGTACTTC; J gene: TRBJ2-7; clone size: .; V gene: TRBV6-5; D gene: TRBD1
CDR3 protein: CASSFGGLGSLEQFF; CDR3 DNA: TGTGCCAGCAGTTTCGGGGGGCTTGGTAGTCTTGAGCAGTTCTTC; J gene: TRBJ2-1; clone size: .; V gene: TRBV27; D gene: .
CDR3 protein: CASSLTTNEQFF; CDR3 DNA: TGTGCCAGCAGCTTAACTACAAATGAGCAGTTCTTC; J gene: TRBJ2-1; clone size: few; V gene: TRBV7-2; D gene: .
CDR3 protein: CASSLDRGETQYF; CDR3 DNA: TGTGCCAGCAGCCTGGACAGGGGAGAGACCCAGTACTTC; J gene: TRBJ2-5; clone size: few; V gene: TRBV7-2; D gene: TRBD1
CDR3 protein: CASSDWMAGETQYF; CDR3 DNA: TGTGCCAGCAGTGACTGGATGGCAGGAGAGACCCAGTACTTC; J gene: TRBJ2-5; clone size: few; V gene: TRBV2; D gene: .
CDR3 protein: CASSYQAPFSYEQYF; CDR3 DNA: TGTGCCAGCAGTTACCAGGCTCCCTTTTCCTACGAGCAGTACTTC; J gene: TRBJ2-7; clone size: .; V gene: TRBV6-6; D gene: .
CDR3 protein: CASSLLAGVTYEQYF; CDR3 DNA: TGTGCCAGCAGCTTATTGGCAGGGGTTACCTACGAGCAGTACTTC; J gene: TRBJ2-7; clone size: .; V gene: TRBV7-9; D gene: .
CDR3 protein: CASSLAGQGVSPLHF; CDR3 DNA: TGTGCCAGCAGCTTAGCGGGACAGGGTGTTTCACCCCTCCACTTT; J gene: TRBJ1-6; clone size: .; V gene: TRBV7-2; D gene: TRBD1
CDR3 protein: CASSIEIPGLGGESKTQYF; CDR3 DNA: TGTGCCAGTAGTATAGAGATTCCCGGACTAGGCGGAGAGTCGAAGACCCAGTACTTC; J gene: TRBJ2-5; clone size: .; V gene: TRBV19; D gene: TRBD2
CDR3 protein: CASDGQVNTEAFF; CDR3 DNA: TGTGCCAGCGACGGACAAGTGAACACTGAAGCTTTCTTT; J gene: TRBJ1-1; clone size: once; V gene: TRBV6-1; D gene: .
CDR3 protein: CASSFNNSPLHF; CDR3 DNA: TGTGCCAGCAGCTTCAATAATTCACCCCTCCACTTT; J gene: TRBJ1-6; clone size: .; V gene: TRBV7-8; D gene: .
CDR3 protein: CASSYRQALYEQYF; CDR3 DNA: TGTGCCAGCAGTTACAGGCAGGCCCTCTACGAGCAGTACTTC; J gene: TRBJ2-7; clone size: .; V gene: TRBV6-5; D gene: .
CDR3 protein: CASSLGLAGAVQYF; CDR3 DNA: TGTGCCAGCAGCTTGGGACTAGCGGGAGCAGTGCAGTACTTC; J gene: TRBJ2-7; clone size: .; V gene: TRBV5-4; D gene: TRBD2
CDR3 protein: CASSLETGNNEQFF; CDR3 DNA: TGCGCCAGCAGCTTGGAAACAGGGAACAATGAGCAGTTCTTC; J gene: TRBJ2-1; clone size: .; V gene: TRBV5-1; D gene: .
CDR3 protein: CASSPTGDDTQYF; CDR3 DNA: TGTGCCAGCAGCCCCACAGGGGACGATACGCAGTATTTT; J gene: TRBJ2-3; clone size: .; V gene: TRBV14; D gene: TRBD1
CDR3 protein: CASSPRYNEQFF; CDR3 DNA: TGTGCCAGCTCACCCCGGTACAATGAGCAGTTCTTC; J gene: TRBJ2-1; clone size: .; V gene: TRBV18; D gene: .